One and the same sample provided the 17 T cell receptor beta chains below, sequenced in a study of blood T cells in healthy people across ages. The authors ran a second PCR of about 6 to 11 cycles using a sample-barcoded 5' primer and a J-beta primer mix. MiXCR, applied by TCRdb to the 5' RACE reads, yields one record per CDR3 protein. The sample lists some 930,000 distinct CDR3 sequences; 29% were seen once. These data were likewise used in another study, on T cells of mothers and their children.

Material: blood. The receptor set was obtained from a woman between 40 and 55 years old in good health.

The sample holds a few counts of this clonotype. This sequence joins TRBV20-1 and TRBJ1-4; no definite D call. The CDR3 extends over 10 amino acids. V gave up 3 bases and J gave up 7 bases, with 3 bases separating them. Germline V gives CDR1 DFQATT, CDR2 SNEGSKA (reference sequence). In DNA, the CDR3 is TGCAGTGCTAGGAGTGAAAAACTGTTTTTT. Translation gives CSARSEKLFF.

The chain combines TRBV28 with TRBJ2-5; 7 bases map to TRBD1. This CDR3 contains 16 residues. Germline loops: CDR1 MDHEN, CDR2 SYDVKM. Unmatched junction bases numbered 10, after V lost 2 bases and J lost 4 bases. CDR3 amino acids: CASSLIGQGVRETQYF. CDR3 DNA: TGTGCCAGCAGTTTAATCGGGCAGGGGGTCCGAGAGACCCAGTACTTC.

This clonotype was counted ten times or more. CDR3 residues: CAISEQQGTGGRTYEQYF. The CDR3 nucleotides read TGTGCCATCAGTGAGCAGCAAGGGACAGGGGGCCGGACCTACGAGCAGTACTTC. The chain combines TRBV10-3 with TRBJ2-7; TRBD1 matches at 12 bases. The CDR3 length is 18 residues. V lost 2 bases and J lost 2; bases outside the gene matches: 10. From germline, CDR1 is ENHRY and CDR2 SYGVKD.

This clonotype was counted between two and nine times. The CDR3 DNA sequence: TGCGCCAGCAGCCAAGAATTGGACCCCTGGAGCTCCTACGAGCAGTACTTC. Translation: CASSQELDPWSSYEQYF. The chain links TRBV4-3 to TRBJ2-7; D not certain. The CDR3 length is 17 residues. The germline V gene has CDR1 LGHNA and CDR2 YSLEER. Trimming removed 0 bases from V and 0 bases from J, with 15 bases in between.

This clonotype appeared a single time. CDR3 coding DNA: TGCAGTGCTAGATCTGGGTTTAATTCACCCCTCCACTTT. Its translation: CSARSGFNSPLHF. The rearrangement links TRBV20-1 to TRBJ1-6; no clear D. The V and J ends lost 2 bases and 6 bases respectively, with 8 bases between them. CDR3 length: 13 amino acids. Germline values: CDR1 DFQATT, CDR2 SNEGSKA (reference sequence).

J is TRBJ1-1 and V is TRBV28; D possibly corresponds to TRBD1 (5 bases). The CDR3 is 13 residues long. Deletions cut 5 bases from V and 4 bases from J, with 11 bases between. CDR1 and CDR2 from the germline V gene are MDHEN and SYDVKM. The DNA for the CDR3 is TGTGCCAGCAGTGGAGGACACGGCACTGAAGCTTTCTTT. Amino acid sequence: CASSGGHGTEAFF.

The chain links TRBV5-1 to TRBJ1-1; TRBD1 is a possible D gene (5 bases). Germline V gives CDR1 SGHRS, CDR2 YFSETQ. This CDR3 contains 14 residues. The ends were cut back, 0 bases at V and 5 bases at J, with 11 bases in the middle. The CDR3 spells CASSLEGDWTEAFF. The CDR3 DNA is TGCGCCAGCAGCTTGGAAGGGGATTGGACTGAAGCTTTCTTT.

In its sample, this clonotype was seen a few times. The V call is TRBV7-9, the J call TRBJ1-5, with TRBD1 matching 9 bases. CDR1 and CDR2 from the germline V gene are SEHNR and FQNEAQ (reference sequence). There are 16 residues in the CDR3. The ends lost 5 bases at V and 2 bases at J; junction bases unmatched: 7. The CDR3 loop is CASSRGTGTGNQPQHF. CDR3 DNA: TGTGCCAGCAGCCGGGGGACAGGGACGGGCAATCAGCCCCAGCATTTT.

This chain links TRBV28 with TRBJ2-3; D perhaps matches TRBD1 (6 bases). The germline V gene has CDR1 MDHEN and CDR2 SYDVKM. The CDR3 covers 13 residues. Trimming stripped 6 bases from V and 4 bases from J, with 11 bases between. The CDR3 DNA is TGTGCCAGCAGCAACAGGGACCCAGATACGCAGTATTTT. Translation gives CASSNRDPDTQYF.

The chain is built from TRBV12-3 or TRBV12-4 and TRBJ1-2, with D uncertain. The CDR3 extends over 12 amino acids. V lost 2 bases and J 7 bases, leaving 8 bases between the germline ends. For the CDR3, the DNA is TGTGCCAGCAGTTTATCCAGGCGTGGCTACACCTTC. It specifies CASSLSRRGYTF.

This clonotype was observed a handful of times. V usage is TRBV27 and J usage is TRBJ2-4; tentatively, D is TRBD1 or TRBD2 (5 bases each). The CDR3 is made up of 18 amino acids. Germline lookup yields CDR1 MNHEY and CDR2 SMNVEV (reference sequence). The V end was cut by 5 bases, the J end by 0 bases, with 20 bases between. The CDR3 loop reads CASSPGTWKDLAKNIQYF. CDR3 nucleotide sequence: TGTGCCAGCAGTCCCGGGACGTGGAAAGACCTAGCCAAAAACATTCAGTACTTC.

The table lists this clonotype with a few counts. The chain joins TRBV29-1 to TRBJ1-2, with TRBD1 matching 11 bases. The CDR3 length is 14 residues. Trimming cost V 5 bases and J 4 bases; bases outside gene matches: 6. In germline, CDR1 is SQVTM, CDR2 ANQGSEA. Written as DNA, the CDR3 is TGCAGCGTTTCTAAAGGGACAGGGGGCTATGGCTACACCTTC. This codes for CSVSKGTGGYGYTF. Combining the CDR3 with reference TRBV29-1 and TRBJ1-2 gives the whole variable domain SAVISQKPSRDICQRGTSLTIQCQVDSQVTMMFWYRQQPGQSLTLIATANQGSEATYESGFVIDKFPISRPNLTFSTLTVSNMSPEDSSIYLCSVSKGTGGYGYTFGSGTRLTVV.

The chain links TRBV29-1 to TRBJ1-2; perhaps TRBD1 as D (5 bases). Germline-derived CDR1 and CDR2 are SQVTM and ANQGSEA. CDR3 length: 11 residues. The CDR3 reads CGGGTNYGYTF. The CDR3 nucleotides are TGCGGGGGAGGGACCAACTATGGCTACACCTTC.

This clonotype appeared a few times. The rearrangement joins TRBV7-9 to TRBJ2-3; 13 bases are a match to TRBD2. Germline CDR1 SEHNR, CDR2 FQNEAQ (reference sequence). The CDR3 is 17 residues long. The ends lost 4 bases at V and 3 bases at J; junction bases unmatched: 7. The CDR3: CASSSLMGLAGTDTQYF. CDR3 DNA sequence: TGTGCCAGCAGCTCTCTAATGGGACTAGCGGGGACAGATACGCAGTATTTT. Full variable domain (missing parts from reference TRBV7-9 and TRBJ2-3): DTGVSQNPRHKITKRGQNVTFRCDPISEHNRLYWYRQTLGQGPEFLTYFQNEAQLEKSRLLSDRFSAERPKGSFSTLEIQRTEQGDSAMYLCASSSLMGLAGTDTQYFGPGTRLTVL.

On this clonotype itself: Since the CDR3 does not end with the conserved phenylalanine or tryptophan, this likely comes from a read error. The chain links TRBV12-3 or TRBV12-4 to TRBJ1-6; D may be TRBD1 (6 bases). The CDR3 spans 16 residues. V was cut by 8 bases and J by 4 bases, with 18 bases left in between. The CDR3 loop reads CASRFLQGTYNSPLHV. Written as DNA, the CDR3 is TGTGCCAGCCGGTTCTTACAGGGAACTTATAATTCACCCCTCCACGTT.

The chain has TRBV2 and TRBJ1-1, with 7 bases lining up with TRBD1. The V and J ends lost 6 bases and 5 bases, in that order; junction bases with no gene match: 9. The CDR3 is made up of 14 amino acids. Looked up from germline, CDR1 is SNHLY and CDR2 is FYNNEI. CDR3 bases: TGTGCCAGCAGGGGGAACAGGGGAGGGACTGAAGCTTTCTTT. It encodes CASRGNRGGTEAFF.

The chain carries TRBV18 and TRBJ1-1, with 11 nucleotides matching TRBD1. V shed 6 bases and J 8 bases; nucleotides not matched to a gene: 11. From germline, CDR1 is KGHSH and CDR2 LQKENI. This CDR3 is 15 amino acids long. In DNA, the CDR3 is TGTGCCAGCTCTATAAAAGCGGGACAGGGGGGAGAAGCTTTCTTT. It translates to CASSIKAGQGGEAFF.